The rows below give T cell receptor beta chains drawn from one sample of a study of blood T cells in healthy people across ages. TCRdb re-called the 5' RACE reads with MiXCR, one entry per CDR3 protein. Seen here are hundreds of thousands of distinct CDR3 sequences, roughly 30% observed once, and the top ten hold approximately 14%. The sequencing input was blood. Source of these receptors: a woman at least 80 years old in good health. Each CDR3 is given with its conserved first and last residue. D genes are given only for firm matches. Expanded clones are given a class, and other clones once, few, many or no size at all.

TRBJ2-7 | TRBV19 | NA | NA | CASSPMSGTDYEQYF | TGTGCCAGTAGTCCTATGTCCGGGACGGACTACGAGCAGTACTTC
TRBJ1-2 | TRBV4-1 | NA | NA | CASGGVGEGSYYGYTF | TGCGCCAGCGGGGGGGTAGGGGAGGGTTCTTACTATGGCTACACCTTC
TRBJ2-3 | TRBV6-2/TRBV6-3 | TRBD1 | many | CASSYSGDRAWSTQYF | TGTGCCAGCAGTTACTCGGGGGACAGGGCCTGGTCTACGCAGTATTTT
TRBJ1-6 | TRBV7-9 | NA | NA | CASSQTGSSYNSPLHF | TGTGCCAGCAGCCAGACAGGAAGCTCCTATAATTCACCCCTCCACTTT
TRBJ2-5 | TRBV7-2 | TRBD1 | many | CASSWGQVETQYF | TGTGCCAGCAGCTGGGGACAGGTCGAGACCCAGTACTTC
TRBJ2-3 | TRBV11-2 | NA | NA | CASSYVADTQYF | TGTGCCAGCAGCTATGTAGCAGATACGCAGTATTTT
TRBJ1-1 | TRBV7-3 | TRBD1 | NA | CASSWTGGDTDAFF | TGTGCCAGCAGTTGGACAGGGGGAGACACTGATGCTTTCTTT
TRBJ1-6 | TRBV20-1 | NA | many | CSARGQANSPLHF | TGCAGTGCTAGAGGCCAGGCAAATTCACCCCTCCACTTT
TRBJ1-1 | TRBV20-1 | NA | many | CSARNQQRNTEAFF | TGCAGTGCTAGAAATCAACAGAGGAACACTGAAGCTTTCTTT
TRBJ2-1 | TRBV7-2 | NA | few | CASSLNRQVNEQFF | TGTGCCAGCAGCTTAAACAGGCAGGTCAATGAGCAGTTCTTC
TRBJ2-1 | TRBV7-2 | NA | few | CASSFDGGQSQFF | TGTGCCAGCAGCTTCGACGGGGGTCAGTCCCAGTTCTTC
TRBJ2-5 | TRBV20-1 | NA | many | CSNVKAGKETQYF | TGCAGTAACGTTAAGGCGGGAAAAGAGACCCAGTACTTC
TRBJ2-4 | TRBV20-1 | TRBD2 | many | CSAPALAGGRSDIQYF | TGCAGTGCTCCCGCACTAGCGGGGGGGCGTTCGGACATTCAGTACTTC
TRBJ1-5 | TRBV6-1 | NA | NA | CASSEGTLYSNQPQHF | TGTGCCAGCAGTGAAGGGACACTTTATAGCAATCAGCCCCAGCATTTT
TRBJ2-5 | TRBV7-8 | NA | once | CASSLLGPGETQYF | TGTGCCAGCAGCTTACTGGGACCGGGGGAGACCCAGTACTTC
TRBJ2-2 | TRBV9 | NA | NA | CASSPMSTGELFF | TGTGCCAGCAGCCCGATGTCGACCGGGGAGCTGTTTTTT
TRBJ2-3 | TRBV20-1 | TRBD2 | many | CSASGRGVLTDTQYF | TGCAGTGCTAGCGGGCGGGGGGTCCTCACAGATACGCAGTATTTT
TRBJ1-1 | TRBV7-2 | NA | few | CASSLRDGSTEAFF | TGTGCCAGCAGCCTAAGAGATGGTAGCACTGAAGCTTTCTTT
TRBJ1-1 | TRBV3-1 | NA | many | CASSQVQGTEAFF | TGTGCCAGCAGCCAAGTACAGGGCACTGAAGCTTTCTTT
TRBJ2-5 | TRBV7-8 | TRBD2 | once | CASSISGVQETQYF | TGTGCCAGCAGCATTAGCGGGGTCCAAGAGACCCAGTACTTC
TRBJ1-2 | TRBV7-2 | TRBD1 | many | CASSLETGNLLIHGYTF | TGTGCCAGCAGCTTAGAGACAGGGAACTTATTAATACATGGCTACACCTTC
TRBJ1-5 | TRBV7-2 | NA | many | CASSLDGFSNQPQHF | TGTGCCAGCAGCTTAGATGGGTTCAGCAATCAGCCCCAGCATTTT
TRBJ1-2 | TRBV23-1 | NA | few | CASSQWKTGLRGYTF | TGCGCCAGCAGTCAATGGAAGACAGGCCTTCGGGGCTACACCTTC
TRBJ1-5 | TRBV4-1 | TRBD1 | many | CASSPYDRANQPQHF | TGCGCCAGCAGCCCTTACGACAGGGCGAATCAGCCCCAGCATTTT
TRBJ2-1 | TRBV7-7 | TRBD1 | many | CASSGRQGSEQFF | TGTGCCAGCAGCGGGCGACAGGGGTCTGAGCAGTTCTTC
TRBJ1-5 | TRBV12-3/TRBV12-4 | NA | few | CASTGSKGYQPQHF | TGTGCCAGCACTGGGTCAAAGGGATACCAGCCCCAGCATTTT
TRBJ2-1 | TRBV4-2 | TRBD2 | many | CASSQPTSGGAYNEQFF | TGTGCCAGCAGCCAACCGACTAGCGGGGGGGCCTACAATGAGCAGTTCTTC
TRBJ1-1 | TRBV7-9 | NA | many | CASSPPAAVTEAFF | TGTGCCAGCAGCCCCCCGGCGGCGGTCACTGAAGCTTTCTTT
TRBJ1-4 | TRBV5-1 | NA | NA | CASSWAPLREKLFF | TGCGCCAGCAGCTGGGCTCCCTTACGGGAAAAACTGTTTTTT
TRBJ1-4 | TRBV7-2 | NA | many | CASSLRPLDEKLFF | TGTGCCAGCAGCTTACGGCCGCTTGATGAAAAACTGTTTTTT
TRBJ2-7 | TRBV28 | NA | many | CASRPVLGGQYF | TGTGCCAGCAGACCGGTGCTAGGGGGGCAGTACTTC
TRBJ2-5 | TRBV20-1 | NA | NA | CSASGAGETQYF | TGCAGTGCTAGCGGGGCCGGAGAGACCCAGTACTTC
TRBJ1-2 | TRBV4-2 | TRBD1 | many | CASSQERTGGYGYTF | TGTGCCAGCAGCCAAGAGAGGACAGGGGGCTATGGCTACACCTTC
TRBJ2-7 | TRBV5-1 | NA | many | CASSSIPGHSSYEQYF | TGCGCCAGCAGCTCCATACCCGGACATAGCTCCTACGAGCAGTACTTC
TRBJ2-6 | TRBV7-9 | NA | NA | CASSLGWSGANVLTF | TGTGCCAGCAGCTTAGGTTGGTCTGGGGCCAACGTCCTGACTTTC
TRBJ1-3 | TRBV6-5 | NA | many | CASSLTRVSAGNTIYF | TGTGCCAGCAGCCTCACCCGGGTCTCGGCAGGAAACACCATATATTTT
TRBJ2-5 | TRBV7-2 | NA | many | CASSYSPLGETQYF | TGTGCCAGCAGCTACTCCCCCCTCGGGGAGACCCAGTACTTC
TRBJ2-1 | TRBV10-3 | NA | many | CAISARTANNEQFF | TGTGCCATCAGTGCGCGAACGGCGAACAATGAGCAGTTCTTC
TRBJ2-3 | TRBV7-2 | TRBD2 | few | CASSFGTSGRAGDTQYF | TGTGCCAGCAGCTTCGGGACTAGCGGGAGGGCGGGAGATACGCAGTATTTT
TRBJ2-3 | TRBV12-3/TRBV12-4 | TRBD2 | few | CASSSKLRAGGSTDTQYF | TGTGCCAGCAGTTCTAAATTGAGAGCGGGGGGGAGCACAGATACGCAGTATTTT
TRBJ2-1 | TRBV5-5 | TRBD2 | NA | CASSAHSGGKGLGCNEQFF | TGTGCCAGCAGCGCCCACTCGGGGGGTAAGGGACTAGGGTGCAATGAGCAGTTCTTC
TRBJ2-7 | TRBV6-2/TRBV6-3 | NA | NA | CASRESHNEQYF | TGTGCCAGCCGAGAATCCCACAATGAGCAGTACTTC
TRBJ1-2 | TRBV29-1 | NA | NA | CSGGGLGGYTF | TGCAGCGGGGGGGGGCTTGGTGGCTACACCTTC
TRBJ2-5 | TRBV9 | TRBD2 | many | CASSVRSGEETQYF | TGTGCCAGCAGCGTCAGAAGCGGGGAAGAGACCCAGTACTTC
TRBJ2-6 | TRBV7-2 | NA | NA | CASSLGRADVLTF | TGTGCCAGCAGCTTGGGCAGGGCGGACGTCCTGACTTTC